This T cell receptor (beta chain) was profiled in a study of CD8+CD57+ T cells in acquired aplastic anemia. The TCR beta profiling, which covered VDJ combination and CDR3 sequence, was carried out using genomic DNA as the template. TCRdb passed the reads through MiXCR, listing each CDR3 protein once. Here the sample spans approximately 470,000 distinct CDR3 sequences, roughly a third being singletons. The authors sequenced patients whose flow cytometry had shown CD8+CD57+ cell expansion. Patients had received no therapy at the time of blood sampling. Germline assignment: CDR1 MNHNS and CDR2 SASEGT. The CDR3 spans 15 residues. V gave up 6 bases and J gave up 2 bases; unmatched junction bases: 6. In its sample, this clonotype was seen many times.

The receptor comes from a human donor with aplastic anemia. Sequencing was done on a sample of sorted CD4+, CD8+, or CD8+CD57+ T cells (not recorded which) from PBMCs. The chain recombines TRBV6-1 with TRBJ2-7, with 11 bases matching TRBD2. The CDR3 region has the DNA TGTGCCAGCAGGGCCGGGACTAGCGGAACCTACGAGCAGTACTTC. Translating it yields CASRAGTSGTYEQYF.